This T cell receptor beta chain was observed in a study of shared T cell receptors in the human thymus. The germline V gene encodes CDR1 SGHDN and CDR2 FVKESK. The V and J ends lost 0 bases and 2 bases, in that order; junction bases with no gene match: 5. The CDR3 contains 16 residues. Assay: immunoSEQ multiplex PCR; the TCRdb copy retains only in-frame clones and omits some. The table shows 500,000 to 750,000 clones, with 70% to 90% occurring only once. The sample was also linked to a second study, of human thymus T cells. That investigation notes: Resections from corrective heart surgery provided thymus tissue. Blood and thymic repertoires both appeared biased in V and J gene usage.

V gene TRBV14 combines with J gene TRBJ1-2; 8 bases are a match to TRBD1. The receptor comes from a boy in the first two years of life with a congenital heart defect. Material: thymocytes. CDR3 coding DNA: TGTGCCAGCAGCCAAGACTTGGGACAGGCGAACTATGGCTACACCTTC. Encoded protein: CASSQDLGQANYGYTF.